One sample yielded the 20 T cell receptor beta chains listed below, sequenced in a study of CD8+CD57+ T cells in acquired aplastic anemia (dated by TCRdb to 2016 to 2018). Sequencer: Illumina HiSeq 2000. Genomic DNA served as template for TCR beta VDJ combination and CDR3 sequence profiling. The raw public reads went through TCRdb reprocessing: fastp at Q25, MiXCR clone calling, in-frame beta chains kept. Rows matching on CDR3 protein sequence are summarized as one entry with the most common DNA and genes. Here the sample has over 150,000 distinct CDR3 sequences; 71% occur a single time. Together, the top ten hold 45% to 60% of the sample. Flow cytometry had shown CD8+CD57+ cell expansion in the patients selected for sequencing. The sequenced sample consisted of sorted CD4+, CD8+, or CD8+CD57+ T cells (not recorded which) from PBMCs. These TCRs come from a human donor with aplastic anemia.

The genes are TRBV20-1 and TRBJ2-3; D gene unclear. Trimming removed 3 bases at V and 0 bases at J, with 10 bases between. CDR1 is DFQATT and CDR2 is SNEGSKA in the germline V gene (reference sequence). The CDR3 has 14 residues. The CDR3 loop reads CSARTGGSTDTQYF. The CDR3 bases are TGCAGTGCTAGGACGGGCGGAAGCACAGATACGCAGTATTTT.

This chain joins TRBV24-1 and TRBJ1-1, with D perhaps matching TRBD1 (5 bases). The CDR3 contains 15 residues. The germline CDR1 and CDR2 sequences are KGHDR and SFDVKD. V was clipped by 4 bases and J by 3 bases, with 14 bases between them. CDR3 nucleotide sequence: TGTGCCACCAGTGACCCCCAGGGAGGGGACACTGAAGCTTTCTTT. This sequence encodes CATSDPQGGDTEAFF.

The chain has TRBV7-8 and TRBJ1-2; 7 bases match TRBD1. CDR1 and CDR2 (germline): SGHVS, FQNEAQ. After removal of 4 bases from V and 5 bases from J, the junction contained 7 bases not matched to a gene. CDR3 length: 14 amino acids. CDR3 loop: CASSSNRGEYGYTF. In DNA form, the CDR3 reads TGTGCCAGCAGCTCGAACAGGGGAGAGTATGGCTACACCTTC.

The V and J genes are TRBV10-1 and TRBJ2-5; D call uncertain. Germline V gene lookup returns CDR1 WNHNN and CDR2 SYGVQD (reference sequence). This CDR3 contains 13 residues. Trimming stripped 10 bases from V and 1 base from J, with 13 bases between. The CDR3 DNA sequence: TGCGCCAATAGGATCCGTTCCCAAGAGACCCAGTACTTC. Translating gives CANRIRSQETQYF.

The chain carries TRBV7-2 and TRBJ1-1; possible D gene TRBD1, 6 bases. The CDR3 runs to 15 residues. Trimming removed 2 bases from V and 1 base from J, with 11 bases in between. Germline CDR1 reads SGHTA; CDR2 reads FQGNSA. The CDR3 sequence: CASSLTGAQNTEAFF. The CDR3 region has the DNA TGTGCCAGCAGCTTAACGGGGGCGCAGAACACTGAAGCTTTCTTT.

The chain combines TRBV20-1 with TRBJ2-5; 11 bases match TRBD2. The CDR3 is 18 amino acids. Trimming took 0 bases from V and 0 from J; bases not matched to a gene: 9. Germline assignment: CDR1 DFQATT and CDR2 SNEGSKA (reference sequence). The CDR3 here is CSARDILAGGWYQETQYF. The CDR3 region has the DNA TGCAGTGCTAGAGATATCCTAGCGGGGGGCTGGTACCAAGAGACCCAGTACTTC.

The V gene is TRBV2, the J gene TRBJ1-2; a possible D gene is TRBD1 (6 bases). The CDR3 has 14 amino acids. CDR1 SNHLY and CDR2 FYNNEI come from the germline V gene. The germline V and J ends were trimmed by 7 bases and 4 bases, with 16 bases remaining between them. The CDR3 loop is CASTEGGWSYGYTF. In DNA, the CDR3 is TGTGCCAGCACGGAGGGGGGCTGGAGCTATGGCTACACCTTC.

The CDR3 loop is CASSLASGGLPYNEQFF. CDR3 DNA: TGTGCCAGCAGCTTGGCCTCGGGGGGATTACCTTACAATGAGCAGTTCTTC. The chain uses TRBV5-4 and TRBJ2-1; 7 bases fit TRBD2. CDR1 and CDR2 (germline): SGHNT, YYREEE (reference sequence). The ends lost 0 bases at V and 4 bases at J; junction bases unmatched: 10. The CDR3 has 17 residues. Variable domain in full (rest from reference TRBV5-4 and TRBJ2-1): ETGVTQSPTHLIKTRGQQVTLRCSSQSGHNTVSWYQQALGQGPQFIFQYYREEENGRGNFPPRFSGLQFPNYSSELNVNALELDDSALYLCASSLASGGLPYNEQFFGPGTRLTVL.

This clonotype came up once. The chain carries TRBV20-1 and TRBJ1-5; tentative D call: TRBD1 (6 bases). Trimming pared 3 bases from V and 2 bases from J, leaving 14 bases between. This CDR3 is 15 amino acids long. Germline V gene data show CDR1 as DFQATT and CDR2 as SNEGSKA (reference sequence). In nucleotides, the CDR3 is TGCAGTGCTAGCCCGGGGGCGCGTCGCAATCAGCCCCAGCATTTT. Translating gives CSASPGARRNQPQHF.

The V call is TRBV24-1, the J call TRBJ2-4, with D unresolved. The CDR3 totals 12 residues. Trimming pared 1 base from V and 11 bases from J, leaving 8 bases between. Germline lookup yields CDR1 KGHDR and CDR2 SFDVKD. DNA of the CDR3: TGTGCCACCAGTGATTTAGGATTGGTTCAGTACTTC. Its translation is CATSDLGLVQYF.

This clonotype appeared a few times. The germline gene is not matched at one end of the junction; a read error may be the cause. The chain carries TRBV7-7 and TRBJ2-5, with 7 bases aligning to TRBD1. Germline V gives CDR1 SSHAT, CDR2 FNYEAQ (reference sequence). This CDR3 contains 15 residues. The CDR3 spells CASSLATGSGETQYF. The CDR3 DNA reads as TGTGCTAGCAGCTTGGCGACAGGGTCGGGAGAGACCCAGTACTTC.

The rearrangement links TRBV7-8 to TRBJ1-2; D not certain. With 7 bases removed from V and 7 bases from J, the gap between germline ends came to 10 bases. Germline lookup yields CDR1 SGHVS and CDR2 FQNEAQ. The CDR3 runs to 11 residues. The CDR3 DNA reads as TGTGCCAGCACTACGACAACTGGCTACACCTTC. Protein product: CASTTTTGYTF.

The chain couples TRBV19 to TRBJ2-7, with 7 bases aligning to TRBD1. CDR3 length: 15 amino acids. V trimming: 6 bases; J trimming: 5 bases; junction bases outside the gene matches: 13. The V gene's germline CDR1 is LNHDA and CDR2 SQIVND (reference sequence). CDR3 protein: CASSRRQGLFNEQYF. In nucleotides, the CDR3 is TGTGCCAGTAGCAGACGACAGGGCTTATTTAACGAGCAGTACTTC.

This clonotype was picked up one time. The chain combines TRBV7-9 with TRBJ2-7; 14 bases are shared with TRBD2. The end of the DNA aligns better with TRBJ2-1, so the J call may be wrong. The CDR3 covers 16 residues. Looked up from germline, CDR1 is SEHNR and CDR2 is FQNEAQ (reference sequence). The CDR3 nucleotides read TGTGCCAGCAGCTTCGGGACTAGCGGGAGCCCCAATGAGCAGTTCTTC. Protein sequence: CASSFGTSGSPNEQFF.

The V and J genes are TRBV5-4 and TRBJ2-7; 12 positions match TRBD1. V shed 4 bases and J 3 bases; nucleotides not matched to a gene: 5. Germline V gene data show CDR1 as SGHNT and CDR2 as YYREEE (reference sequence). The CDR3 is made up of 15 amino acids. CDR3 loop: CASSLGTGGVYEQYF. In nucleotides, the CDR3 is TGTGCCAGCAGCCTCGGGACAGGGGGCGTCTACGAGCAGTACTTC.

This clonotype was detected a few times. The gene calls are TRBV19 and TRBJ2-2; possible D gene TRBD2, 5 bases. The V end was cut by 5 bases, the J end by 3 bases, with 13 bases between. The CDR3 is made up of 15 amino acids. CDR1 is LNHDA and CDR2 is SQIVND in the germline V gene (reference sequence). The CDR3 coding sequence is TGTGCCAGTAGTGTGGGCCTAGCCTACACCGGGGAGCTGTTTTTT. It translates to CASSVGLAYTGELFF.

This chain links TRBV7-9 with TRBJ1-1, with TRBD1 as a possible D gene (5 bases). Trimming took 6 bases from V and 1 from J, leaving 12 bases between them. Per germline, CDR1 SEHNR and CDR2 FQNEAQ (reference sequence). The length of the CDR3 is 14 residues. The CDR3 DNA sequence: TGTGCCAGCAGGCCATATACAGGGAACACTGAAGCTTTCTTT. The encoded protein is CASRPYTGNTEAFF.

This chain uses TRBV5-1 with TRBJ2-3, with a possible D match to TRBD2 (6 bases). Trimming removed 0 bases at V and 4 bases at J, with 18 bases between. The CDR3 spans 17 residues. Looked up from germline, CDR1 is SGHRS and CDR2 is YFSETQ. The CDR3, as DNA: TGCGCCAGCAGCTTGGACCCCGGGACTTCCACGGCAGATACGCAGTATTTT. This translates into CASSLDPGTSTADTQYF.

The rearrangement uses TRBV2 and TRBJ1-6; the match to TRBD1 covers 8 bases. With 4 bases clipped from V and 14 bases from J, the junction kept 10 bases outside the gene matches. The CDR3 runs 14 residues. Germline CDR1 reads SNHLY; CDR2 reads FYNNEI. The CDR3 is CASSVRQGAQTLHF. In DNA form, the CDR3 reads TGTGCCAGCAGTGTTCGGCAGGGGGCTCAAACCCTCCACTTT.

This chain connects TRBV25-1 to TRBJ1-4; D is ambiguous. This CDR3 has 13 amino acids. Per the germline V gene, CDR1 is MGHDK and CDR2 is SYGVNS. Between the trimmed V and J ends, which lost 1 base and 10 bases, there was a span of 10 bases. The CDR3 DNA follows: TGTGCCAGCAGTGAATCAACCGGTGTAAAACTGTTTTTT. This gives the protein CASSESTGVKLFF. Filled out from reference TRBV25-1 and TRBJ1-4, the complete variable domain reads EADIYQTPRYLVIGTGKKITLECSQTMGHDKMYWYQQDPGMELHLIHYSYGVNSTEKGDLSSESTVSRIRTEHFPLTLESARPSHTSQYLCASSESTGVKLFFGSGTQLSVL.